Listed below are T cell receptor beta chains from one sample, sequenced in a study of T cells in Graves' hyperthyroidism and ophthalmopathy. Each CDR3 protein is one row after TCRdb ran MiXCR on the multiplex PCR reads. The sample lists over 350,000 distinct CDR3 sequences; approximately 18% were seen once. Sequenced sample: blood. The receptors were sampled from a man younger than 30 with Graves' ophthalmopathy. CDR3s include the opening cysteine and the closing phenylalanine or tryptophan. The D gene is left open where the match is weak. Some rows have no size entry. The others give once, few or many, or a class for an expanded clone.

. TRBJ1-5 . TRBV6-6 TGTGCCAGCAGTTACTCAGTGAGCAGCAATCAGCCCCAGCATTTT CASSYSVSSNQPQHF
TRBD2 TRBJ2-5 . TRBV27 TGTGCCAGCAGTTTACCAACTAGCGGGGGGCCCCCGGAGACCCAGTACTTC CASSLPTSGGPPETQYF
. TRBJ1-3 few TRBV3-1 TGTGCCAGCAGCCAATACCGGGACTTCTCTGGAAACACCATATATTTT CASSQYRDFSGNTIYF
TRBD1 TRBJ1-5 . TRBV3-1 TGTGCCAGCAGCCAAGGGCAGACAGGGCTTAGCAATCAGCCCCAGCATTTT CASSQGQTGLSNQPQHF
. TRBJ2-7 many TRBV28 TGTGCCAGCAGTTTGGGGGGGCGTTTTTACGAGCAGTACTTC CASSLGGRFYEQYF
TRBD1 TRBJ1-2 many TRBV7-3 TGTGCCAGCAGCTTCGGACAGGGAGATGGCTACACCTTC CASSFGQGDGYTF
. TRBJ1-5 few TRBV4-1 TGCGCCAGCAGCCAAGTGGACCGCTACAAGCCCCAGCATTTT CASSQVDRYKPQHF
TRBD2 TRBJ2-3 few TRBV7-3 TGTGCCAGCAGCTTAATGTCGGTGCTAGCGGGGGCAGATACGCAGTATTTT CASSLMSVLAGADTQYF
. TRBJ2-7 few TRBV3-1 TGTGCCAGCAGCCCTGACCCGGGGGCCTACGAGCAGTACTTC CASSPDPGAYEQYF
. TRBJ2-2 many TRBV18 TGTGCCAGCTCACCACCTTCACAGACCGGGGAGCTGTTTTTT CASSPPSQTGELFF
. TRBJ1-1 many TRBV5-1 TGCGCCAACAGTACCATGAACACTGAAGCTTTCTTT CANSTMNTEAFF
. TRBJ2-5 few TRBV12-5 TGTGCTAGTGGTTTGCCCACAATAGAGACCCAGTACTTC CASGLPTIETQYF
. TRBJ1-1 once TRBV19 TGTGCCAGCCAGACAGGACAACAGACTGAAGCTTTCTTT CASQTGQQTEAFF
. TRBJ1-1 many TRBV3-1 TGTGCCAGCAGCCAAGAGGCGGGGGGGTCCACTGAAGCTTTCTTT CASSQEAGGSTEAFF
TRBD1 TRBJ1-2 few TRBV2 TGTGCCAGCAGGGACAGGGGCCCCTATGGCTACACCTTC CASRDRGPYGYTF
. TRBJ2-1 few TRBV15 TGTGCCACCAGCAGAGATACGGACAATGAGCAGTTCTTC CATSRDTDNEQFF
TRBD1 TRBJ1-4 . TRBV4-1 TGCGCCAGCAGCGGATACAAACCGAGAAAAGGGACAGGGGGTGAAAAACTGTTTTTT CASSGYKPRKGTGGEKLFF
TRBD2 TRBJ2-3 many TRBV3-1 TGTGCCAGCAGCCAAACTAGCGGACACACAGATACGCAGTATTTT CASSQTSGHTDTQYF
. TRBJ2-7 many TRBV29-1 TGCAGCGTTGATCAGGGGGGAGGCGAGCAGTACTTC CSVDQGGGEQYF
. TRBJ2-5 . TRBV20-1 TGCAGTGCTAGAATGGGGAAGGGAGAGACCCAGTACTTC CSARMGKGETQYF
. TRBJ1-4 . TRBV27 TGTGCCAGCAGTTTATTGGATACGGGCGAAAAACTGTTTTTT CASSLLDTGEKLFF
. TRBJ2-3 . TRBV29-1 TGCAGCGCAGGCGCAACTAGCACAGATACGCAGTATTTT CSAGATSTDTQYF
. TRBJ2-7 few TRBV2 TGTGCCAGCAGGACGACAACCACCTACGAGCAGTACTTC CASRTTTTYEQYF
. TRBJ2-3 few TRBV7-2 TGTGCCAGCAGCTCCGACCACACAGATACGCAGTATTTT CASSSDHTDTQYF
. TRBJ1-2 . TRBV5-1 TGCGCCAGCAGCTGGAGCAGGGCCGGGACATTCGAGGGCTACACCTTC CASSWSRAGTFEGYTF
. TRBJ1-2 few TRBV7-9 TGTGCCAGCAGCTTACCGGGGGCACGGGGCTACACCTTC CASSLPGARGYTF
. TRBJ1-6 . TRBV12-3/TRBV12-4 TGTGCCAGCAGTATGCAACCCCTGGGGGTGGTCTCACCCCTCCACTTT CASSMQPLGVVSPLHF
. TRBJ2-3 many TRBV6-1 TGTGCCAGCGAGAGCAGCACAGATACGCAGTATTTT CASESSTDTQYF
. TRBJ1-5 many TRBV6-5 TGTGCCAGCAGTTACGGGGGGGGTCAGCCCCAGCATTTT CASSYGGGQPQHF
. TRBJ2-7 many TRBV7-9 TGTGCCAGCAGCTTTAGGACAGTCAGCGGATACGAGCAGTACTTC CASSFRTVSGYEQYF
. TRBJ1-1 many TRBV2 TGTGCCAGCAGTGATAACCCAGGGGCTTTCTTT CASSDNPGAFF
. TRBJ2-2 many TRBV11-2 TGTGCCAGCAGCCACCCGAGAGATGGGTTGGGCGGGGAGCTGTTTTTT CASSHPRDGLGGELFF
TRBD1 TRBJ1-3 . TRBV11-2 TGTGCCAGCAGCAAGCAGGGGGCGTCCATATATTTT CASSKQGASIYF
. TRBJ2-3 many TRBV5-1 TGCGCCAGCAGCTTGGAGGTAGCGGAGGCAGATACGCAGTATTTT CASSLEVAEADTQYF
. TRBJ1-2 . TRBV5-6 TGTGCCAGCAGCTGGCAGGGGAAGGATGGCTACACCTTC CASSWQGKDGYTF
TRBD1 TRBJ1-6 . TRBV19 TGTGCCAGTAGCGGCGGACAGGGTGGAAATTCACCCCTCCACTTT CASSGGQGGNSPLHF
. TRBJ1-1 many TRBV13 TGTGCCAGCAGCCTCCAGACCGGTGTCATCTCTACTGAAGCTTTCTTT CASSLQTGVISTEAFF
. TRBJ1-1 many TRBV6-1 TGTGCCAGCATAGTAACCACGGGCGGCGCGAACACTGAAGCTTTCTTT CASIVTTGGANTEAFF
TRBD2 TRBJ2-1 many TRBV7-6 TGTGCCAGCAGCTTAGCTGGACTAGCGGGGATAACCTACAATGAGCAGTTCTTC CASSLAGLAGITYNEQFF
. TRBJ1-5 . TRBV6-1 TGTGCCAGCAGTCAGACTTCACGGGGGGCGTTTGTTCAGCCCCAGCATTTT CASSQTSRGAFVQPQHF